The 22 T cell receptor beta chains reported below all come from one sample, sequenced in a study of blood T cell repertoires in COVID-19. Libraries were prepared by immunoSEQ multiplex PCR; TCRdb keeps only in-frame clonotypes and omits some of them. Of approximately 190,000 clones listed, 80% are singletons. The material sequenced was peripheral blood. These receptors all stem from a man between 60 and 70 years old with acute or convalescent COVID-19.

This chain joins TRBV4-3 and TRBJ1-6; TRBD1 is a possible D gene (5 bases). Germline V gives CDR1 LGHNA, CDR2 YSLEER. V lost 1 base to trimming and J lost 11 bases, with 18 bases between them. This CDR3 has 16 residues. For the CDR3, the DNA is TGCGCCAGCAGCCAAGGACAGCGCACATCTAACCCACCCCTCCACTTT. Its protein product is CASSQGQRTSNPPLHF.

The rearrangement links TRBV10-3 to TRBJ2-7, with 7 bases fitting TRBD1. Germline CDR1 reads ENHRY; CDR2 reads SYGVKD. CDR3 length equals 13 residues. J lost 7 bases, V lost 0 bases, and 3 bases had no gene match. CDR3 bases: TGTGCCATCAGTGAGTCAGTGGACAGGGAGCAGTACTTC. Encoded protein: CAISESVDREQYF.

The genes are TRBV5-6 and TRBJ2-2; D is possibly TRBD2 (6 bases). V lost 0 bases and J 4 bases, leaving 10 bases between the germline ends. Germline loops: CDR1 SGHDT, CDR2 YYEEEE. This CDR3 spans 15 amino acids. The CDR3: CASSLVPRGTGELFF. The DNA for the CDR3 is TGTGCCAGCAGCTTGGTTCCGCGGGGCACCGGGGAGCTGTTTTTT.

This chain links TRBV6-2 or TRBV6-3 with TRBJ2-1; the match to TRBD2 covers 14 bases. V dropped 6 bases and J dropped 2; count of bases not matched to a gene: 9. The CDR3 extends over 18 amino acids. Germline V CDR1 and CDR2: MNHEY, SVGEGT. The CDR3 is CASSRRLAGGRPYNEQFF. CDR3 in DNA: TGTGCCAGCAGCCGTCGACTAGCGGGGGGGCGGCCCTACAATGAGCAGTTCTTC.

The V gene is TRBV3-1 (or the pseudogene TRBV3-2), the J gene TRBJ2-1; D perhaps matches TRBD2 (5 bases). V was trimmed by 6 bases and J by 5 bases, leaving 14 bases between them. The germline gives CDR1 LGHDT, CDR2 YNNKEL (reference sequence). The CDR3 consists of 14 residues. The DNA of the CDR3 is TGTGCCAGCAGTACTAGAAGCCGGAACAATGAGCAGTTCTTC. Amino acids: CASSTRSRNNEQFF.

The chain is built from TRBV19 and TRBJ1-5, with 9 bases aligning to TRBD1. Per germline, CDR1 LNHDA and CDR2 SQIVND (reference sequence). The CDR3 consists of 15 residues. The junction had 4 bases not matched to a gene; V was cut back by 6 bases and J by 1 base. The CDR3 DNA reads TGTGCCAGTAGCAACAGGGGGCTAAGCAATCAGCCCCAGCATTTT. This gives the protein CASSNRGLSNQPQHF.

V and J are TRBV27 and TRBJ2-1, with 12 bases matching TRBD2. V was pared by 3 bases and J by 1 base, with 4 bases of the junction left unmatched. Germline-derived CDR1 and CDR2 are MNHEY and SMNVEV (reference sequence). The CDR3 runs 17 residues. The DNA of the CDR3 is TGTGCCAGCAGTTTCCTAGCGGGGGGGTTTTCCTACAATGAGCAGTTCTTC. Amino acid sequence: CASSFLAGGFSYNEQFF.

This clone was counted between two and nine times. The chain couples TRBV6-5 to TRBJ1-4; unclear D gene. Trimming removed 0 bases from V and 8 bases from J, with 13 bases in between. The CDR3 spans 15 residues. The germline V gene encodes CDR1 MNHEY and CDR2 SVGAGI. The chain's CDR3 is CASSYSTGTGEKLFF. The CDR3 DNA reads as TGTGCCAGCAGTTACTCGACGGGTACGGGGGAAAAACTGTTTTTT.

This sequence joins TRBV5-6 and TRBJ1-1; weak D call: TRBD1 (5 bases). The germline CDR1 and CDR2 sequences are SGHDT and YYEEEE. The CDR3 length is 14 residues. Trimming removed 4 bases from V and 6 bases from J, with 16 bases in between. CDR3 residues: CASSLTDTYPEAFF. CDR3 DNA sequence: TGTGCCAGCAGCCTCACGGACACTTATCCTGAAGCTTTCTTT.

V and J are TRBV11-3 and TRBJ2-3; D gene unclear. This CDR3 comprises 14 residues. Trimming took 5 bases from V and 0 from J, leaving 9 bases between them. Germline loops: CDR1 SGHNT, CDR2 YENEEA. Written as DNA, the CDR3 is TGTGCCAGCAGCAAAAGCCGGAGCACAGATACGCAGTATTTT. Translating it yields CASSKSRSTDTQYF. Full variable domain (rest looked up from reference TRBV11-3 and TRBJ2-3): EAGVVQSPRYKIIEKKQPVAFWCNPISGHNTLYWYLQNLGQGPELLIRYENEEAVDDSQLPKDRFSAERLKGVDSTLKIQPAELGDSAVYLCASSKSRSTDTQYFGPGTRLTVL.

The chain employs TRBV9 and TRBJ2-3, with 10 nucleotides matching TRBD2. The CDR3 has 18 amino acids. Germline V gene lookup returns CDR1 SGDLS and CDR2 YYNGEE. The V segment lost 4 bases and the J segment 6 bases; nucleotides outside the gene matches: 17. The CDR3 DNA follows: TGTGCCAGCAGCCCAACCGGGACTAGCGTCCCGGGCAGGGATACGCAGTATTTT. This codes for CASSPTGTSVPGRDTQYF.

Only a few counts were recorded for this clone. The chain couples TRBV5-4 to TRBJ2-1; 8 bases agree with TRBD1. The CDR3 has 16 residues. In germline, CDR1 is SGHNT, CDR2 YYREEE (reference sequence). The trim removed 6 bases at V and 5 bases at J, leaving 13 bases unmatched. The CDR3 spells CASTDRVRTRDNEQFF. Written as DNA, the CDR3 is TGTGCCAGCACGGACAGGGTACGAACTAGGGACAATGAGCAGTTCTTC.

This CDR3 reads CASSLNPAGGWNEQFF. The CDR3, as DNA: TGCGCCAGCAGCTTGAACCCCGCGGGAGGGTGGAATGAGCAGTTCTTC. The rearrangement links TRBV5-1 to TRBJ2-1; TRBD2 agrees at 9 bases. The CDR3 sequence is 16 residues long. Germline assignment: CDR1 SGHRS and CDR2 YFSETQ. Trimming removed 1 base from V and 7 bases from J; junction bases left unmatched: 9. Based on the CDR3 plus reference TRBV5-1 and TRBJ2-1, the full variable domain is KAGVTQTPRYLIKTRGQQVTLSCSPISGHRSVSWYQQTPGQGLQFLFEYFSETQRNKGNFPGRFSGRQFSNSRSEMNVSTLELGDSALYLCASSLNPAGGWNEQFFGPGTRLTVL.

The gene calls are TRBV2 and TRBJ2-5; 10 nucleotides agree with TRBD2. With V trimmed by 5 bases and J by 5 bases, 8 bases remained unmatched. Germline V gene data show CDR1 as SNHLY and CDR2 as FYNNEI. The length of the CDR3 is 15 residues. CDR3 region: CASSLGLATTETQYF. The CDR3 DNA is TGTGCCAGCAGTTTGGGACTAGCGACGACGGAGACCCAGTACTTC.

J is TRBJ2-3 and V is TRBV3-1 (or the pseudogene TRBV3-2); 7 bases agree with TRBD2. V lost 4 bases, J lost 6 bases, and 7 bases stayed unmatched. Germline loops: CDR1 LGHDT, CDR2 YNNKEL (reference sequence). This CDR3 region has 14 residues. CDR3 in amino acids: CASSLGLERDTQYF. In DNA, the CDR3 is TGTGCCAGCAGCCTAGGACTAGAACGGGATACGCAGTATTTT.

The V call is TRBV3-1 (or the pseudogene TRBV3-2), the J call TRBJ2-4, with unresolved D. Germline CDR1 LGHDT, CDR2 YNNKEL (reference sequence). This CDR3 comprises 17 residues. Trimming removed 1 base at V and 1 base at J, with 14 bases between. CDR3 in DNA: TGTGCCAGCAGCCAAGTAGGTACCGTCGGGGCCAAAAACATTCAGTACTTC. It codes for CASSQVGTVGAKNIQYF.

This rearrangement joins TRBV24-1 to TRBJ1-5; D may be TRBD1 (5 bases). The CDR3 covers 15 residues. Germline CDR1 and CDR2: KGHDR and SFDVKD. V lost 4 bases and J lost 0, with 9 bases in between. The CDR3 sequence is CATSEGDYSNQPQHF. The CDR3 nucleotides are TGTGCCACCAGTGAAGGGGATTATAGCAATCAGCCCCAGCATTTT.

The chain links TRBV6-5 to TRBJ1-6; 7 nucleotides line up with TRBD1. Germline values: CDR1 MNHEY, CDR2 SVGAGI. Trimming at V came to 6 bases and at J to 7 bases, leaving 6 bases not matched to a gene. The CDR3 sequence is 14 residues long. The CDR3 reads CASRQDRLNSPLHF. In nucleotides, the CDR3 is TGTGCCAGCAGGCAGGACAGGCTGAATTCACCCCTCCACTTT.

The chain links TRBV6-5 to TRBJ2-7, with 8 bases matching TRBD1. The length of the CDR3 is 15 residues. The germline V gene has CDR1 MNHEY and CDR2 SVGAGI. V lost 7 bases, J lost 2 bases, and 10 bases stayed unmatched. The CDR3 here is CASIASGTGPYEQYF. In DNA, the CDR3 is TGTGCCAGCATAGCGTCCGGGACAGGACCCTACGAGCAGTACTTC.

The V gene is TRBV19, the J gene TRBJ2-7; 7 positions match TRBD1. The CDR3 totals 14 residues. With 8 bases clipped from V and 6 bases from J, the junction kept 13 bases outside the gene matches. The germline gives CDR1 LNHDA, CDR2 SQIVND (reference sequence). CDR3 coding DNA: TGTGCCAGTGGAAACATAGGGACAGCCGCCGAGCAGTACTTC. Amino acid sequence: CASGNIGTAAEQYF.

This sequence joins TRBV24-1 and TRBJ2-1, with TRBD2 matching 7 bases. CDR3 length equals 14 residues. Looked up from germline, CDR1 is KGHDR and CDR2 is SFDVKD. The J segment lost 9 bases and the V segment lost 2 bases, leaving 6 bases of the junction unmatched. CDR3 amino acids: CATSDYWAGAEQFF. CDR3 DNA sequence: TGTGCCACCAGTGATTATTGGGCGGGAGCTGAGCAGTTCTTC.

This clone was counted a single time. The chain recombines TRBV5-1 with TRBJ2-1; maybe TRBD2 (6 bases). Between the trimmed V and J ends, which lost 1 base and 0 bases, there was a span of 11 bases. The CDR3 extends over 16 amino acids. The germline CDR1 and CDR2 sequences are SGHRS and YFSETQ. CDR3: CASSLTGDSSYNEQFF. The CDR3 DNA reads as TGCGCCAGCAGCTTGACGGGGGATAGCTCCTACAATGAGCAGTTCTTC.